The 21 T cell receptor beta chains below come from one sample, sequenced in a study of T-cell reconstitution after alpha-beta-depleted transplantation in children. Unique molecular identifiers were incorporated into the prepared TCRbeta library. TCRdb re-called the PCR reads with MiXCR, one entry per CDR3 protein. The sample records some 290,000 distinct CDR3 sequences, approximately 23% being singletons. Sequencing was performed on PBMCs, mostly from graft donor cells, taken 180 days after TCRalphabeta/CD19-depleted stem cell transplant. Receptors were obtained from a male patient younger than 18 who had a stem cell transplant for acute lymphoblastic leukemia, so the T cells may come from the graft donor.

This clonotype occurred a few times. CDR3 residues: CASSLGLAGGPAEETQYF. Here the CDR3 DNA reads TGTGCCAGCTCGTTGGGACTAGCGGGAGGGCCCGCAGAAGAGACCCAGTACTTC. The rearrangement joins TRBV18 to TRBJ2-5; 16 bases match TRBD2. Germline V gives CDR1 KGHSH, CDR2 LQKENI. Trimming removed 6 bases from V and 3 bases from J; junction bases left unmatched: 10. The CDR3 sequence is 18 residues long.

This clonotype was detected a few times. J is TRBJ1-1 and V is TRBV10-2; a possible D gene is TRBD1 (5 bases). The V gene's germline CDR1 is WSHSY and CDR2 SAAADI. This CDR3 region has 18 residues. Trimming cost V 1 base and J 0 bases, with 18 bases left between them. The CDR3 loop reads CASSEWGGTGNLNTEAFF. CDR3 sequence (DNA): TGCGCCAGCAGTGAGTGGGGGGGAACTGGGAACTTGAACACTGAAGCTTTCTTT.

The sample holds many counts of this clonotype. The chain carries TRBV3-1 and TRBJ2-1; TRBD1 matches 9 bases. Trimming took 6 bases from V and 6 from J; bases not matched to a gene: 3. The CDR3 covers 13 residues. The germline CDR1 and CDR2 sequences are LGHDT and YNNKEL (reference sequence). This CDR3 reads CASRPTGGNEQFF. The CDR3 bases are TGTGCCAGCAGACCGACAGGGGGCAATGAGCAGTTCTTC.

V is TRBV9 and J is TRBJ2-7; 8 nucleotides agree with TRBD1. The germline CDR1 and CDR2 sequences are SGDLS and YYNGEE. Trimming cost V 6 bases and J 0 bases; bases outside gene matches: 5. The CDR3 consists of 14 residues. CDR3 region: CASTRTGSSYEQYF. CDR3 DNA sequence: TGTGCCAGCACCCGGACAGGGAGCTCCTACGAGCAGTACTTC.

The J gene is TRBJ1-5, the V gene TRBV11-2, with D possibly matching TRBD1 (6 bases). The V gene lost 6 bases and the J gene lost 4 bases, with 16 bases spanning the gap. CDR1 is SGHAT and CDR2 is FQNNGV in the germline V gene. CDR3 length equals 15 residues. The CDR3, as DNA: TGTGCCAGCAGTTCCCGCGGGGGCTTAAATCAGCCCCAGCATTTT. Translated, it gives CASSSRGGLNQPQHF.

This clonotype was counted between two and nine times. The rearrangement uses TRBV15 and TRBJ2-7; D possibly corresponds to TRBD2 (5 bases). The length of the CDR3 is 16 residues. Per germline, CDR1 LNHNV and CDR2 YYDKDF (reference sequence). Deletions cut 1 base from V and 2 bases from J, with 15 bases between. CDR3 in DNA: TGTGCCACCAGCAGAGTTTGGGGAGTGTTTACCTACGAGCAGTACTTC. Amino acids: CATSRVWGVFTYEQYF.

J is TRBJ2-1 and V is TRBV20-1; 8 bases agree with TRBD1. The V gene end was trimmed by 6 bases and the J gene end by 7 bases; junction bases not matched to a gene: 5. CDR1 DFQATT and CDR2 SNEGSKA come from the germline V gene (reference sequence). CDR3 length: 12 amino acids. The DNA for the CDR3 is TGCAGTGCGAACAGGGGGTTAAATGAGCAGTTCTTC. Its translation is CSANRGLNEQFF.

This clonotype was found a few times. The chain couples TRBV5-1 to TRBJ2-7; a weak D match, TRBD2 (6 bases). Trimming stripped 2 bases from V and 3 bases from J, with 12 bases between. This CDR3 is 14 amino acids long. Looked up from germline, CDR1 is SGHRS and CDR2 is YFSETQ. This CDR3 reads CASSFRAGNYEQYF. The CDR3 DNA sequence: TGCGCCAGCAGCTTTCGCGCGGGAAACTACGAGCAGTACTTC. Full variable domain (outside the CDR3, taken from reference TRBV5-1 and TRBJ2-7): KAGVTQTPRYLIKTRGQQVTLSCSPISGHRSVSWYQQTPGQGLQFLFEYFSETQRNKGNFPGRFSGRQFSNSRSEMNVSTLELGDSALYLCASSFRAGNYEQYFGPGTRLTVT.

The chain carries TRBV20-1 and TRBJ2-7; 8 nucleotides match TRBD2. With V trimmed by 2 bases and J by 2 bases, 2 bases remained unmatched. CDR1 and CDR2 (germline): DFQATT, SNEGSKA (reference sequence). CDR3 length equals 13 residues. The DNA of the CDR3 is TGCAGTGCTAGAACGGGAGGGACCTACGAGCAGTACTTC. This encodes CSARTGGTYEQYF.

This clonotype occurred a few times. In DNA form, the CDR3 reads TGTGCCAGCAGCCCGCCTCTAGCGGACAATGAGCAGTTCTTC. Residues: CASSPPLADNEQFF. The chain uses TRBV27 and TRBJ2-1; 7 positions agree with TRBD2. CDR1 is MNHEY, CDR2 SMNVEV, per germline (reference sequence). V lost 6 bases to trimming and J lost 5 bases; unmatched junction nucleotides: 7. This CDR3 has 14 amino acids.

CDR3 sequence reads: CASSPGAAKNIQYF. For the CDR3, the DNA is TGCGCCAGCAGTCCAGGGGCAGCCAAAAACATTCAGTACTTC. V usage is TRBV5-1 and J usage is TRBJ2-4; a possible D gene is TRBD1 (6 bases). The V end lost 5 bases, the J end lost 0 bases, and 9 bases lay between the germline ends. The length of the CDR3 is 14 residues. The V gene's germline CDR1 is SGHRS and CDR2 YFSETQ.

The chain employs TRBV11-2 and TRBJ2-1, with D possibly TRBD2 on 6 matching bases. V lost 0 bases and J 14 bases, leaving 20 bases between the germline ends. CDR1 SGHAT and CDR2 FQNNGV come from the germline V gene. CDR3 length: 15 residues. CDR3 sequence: CASSLEAAGLLGEFF. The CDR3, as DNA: TGTGCCAGCAGCTTAGAAGCGGCGGGACTTCTTGGGGAGTTCTTC.

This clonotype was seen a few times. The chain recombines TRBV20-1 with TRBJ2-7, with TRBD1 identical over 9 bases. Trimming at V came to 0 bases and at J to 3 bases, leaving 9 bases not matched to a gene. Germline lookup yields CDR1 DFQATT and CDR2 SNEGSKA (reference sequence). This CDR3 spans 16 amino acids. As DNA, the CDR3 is TGCAGTGCTAGAGATATCCCTCGGGACAGGGTCTACGAGCAGTACTTC. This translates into CSARDIPRDRVYEQYF.

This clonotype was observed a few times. CDR3 in amino acids: CASSLGVLATNTEAFF. The CDR3 coding sequence is TGTGCCAGCAGCTTAGGAGTTCTGGCAACGAACACTGAAGCTTTCTTT. The chain joins TRBV7-8 to TRBJ1-1; D ambiguous. The CDR3 contains 16 residues. Germline V lookup: CDR1 SGHVS, CDR2 FQNEAQ. V was trimmed by 1 base and J by 1 base, leaving 13 bases between them.

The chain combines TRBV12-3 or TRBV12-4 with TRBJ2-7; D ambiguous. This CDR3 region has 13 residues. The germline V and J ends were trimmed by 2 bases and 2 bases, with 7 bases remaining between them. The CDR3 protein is CASSLFPPYEQYF. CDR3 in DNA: TGTGCCAGCAGTTTATTTCCCCCCTACGAGCAGTACTTC.

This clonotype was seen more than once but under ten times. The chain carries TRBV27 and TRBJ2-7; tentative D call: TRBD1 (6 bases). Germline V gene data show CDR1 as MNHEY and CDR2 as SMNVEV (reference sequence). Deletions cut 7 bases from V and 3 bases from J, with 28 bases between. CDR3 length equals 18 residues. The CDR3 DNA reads TGTGCCAGCAATCCCCAGGGGATCCCGCGACTAATTCACTACGAGCAGTACTTC. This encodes CASNPQGIPRLIHYEQYF.

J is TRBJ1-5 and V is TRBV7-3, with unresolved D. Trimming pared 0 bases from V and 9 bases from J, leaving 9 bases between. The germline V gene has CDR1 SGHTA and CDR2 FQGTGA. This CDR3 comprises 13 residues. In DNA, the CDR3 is TGTGCCAGCAGCTTAACAGGACCTTTGCCCCAGCATTTT. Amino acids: CASSLTGPLPQHF.

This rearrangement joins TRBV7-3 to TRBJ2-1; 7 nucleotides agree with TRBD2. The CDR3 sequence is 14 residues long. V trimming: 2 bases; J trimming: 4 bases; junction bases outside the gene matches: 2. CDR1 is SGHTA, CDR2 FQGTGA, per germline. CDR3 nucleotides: TGTGCCAGCAGCTTAGTTAGCGGGTACAATGAGCAGTTCTTC. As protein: CASSLVSGYNEQFF.

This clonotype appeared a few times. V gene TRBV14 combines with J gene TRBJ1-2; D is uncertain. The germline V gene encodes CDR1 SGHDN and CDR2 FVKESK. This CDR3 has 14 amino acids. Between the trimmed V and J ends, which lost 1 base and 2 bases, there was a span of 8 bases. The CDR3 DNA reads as TGTGCCAGCAGCCAAGTTAACAGAAACTATGGCTACACCTTC. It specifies CASSQVNRNYGYTF.

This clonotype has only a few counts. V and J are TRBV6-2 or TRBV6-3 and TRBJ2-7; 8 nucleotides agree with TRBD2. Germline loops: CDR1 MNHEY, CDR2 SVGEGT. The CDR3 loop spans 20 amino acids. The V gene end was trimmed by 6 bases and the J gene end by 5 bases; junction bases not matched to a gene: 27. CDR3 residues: CASSRVLGISGTTTGNEQYF. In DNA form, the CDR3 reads TGTGCCAGCAGCCGCGTTTTGGGAATTAGCGGGACCACCACGGGAAACGAGCAGTACTTC.

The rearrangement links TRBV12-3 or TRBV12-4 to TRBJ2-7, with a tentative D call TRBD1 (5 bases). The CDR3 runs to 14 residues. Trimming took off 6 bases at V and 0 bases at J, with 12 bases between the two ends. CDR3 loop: CASRLRGRSYEQYF. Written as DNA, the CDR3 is TGTGCCAGCAGGTTAAGGGGCCGCTCCTACGAGCAGTACTTC.